Listed below are T cell receptor beta chains from one sample, sequenced in a study of blood T cell repertoires in COVID-19. The method was immunoSEQ multiplex PCR; TCRdb's version includes in-frame clones alone and lacks a portion of them. The sample yields fewer than 200,000 clones, around four fifths seen once. What was sequenced was PBMCs or T cells enriched from blood (not recorded which). All receptors derive from a woman in her 50s who had recovered from COVID-19. Both conserved end residues are part of each CDR3. A D gene is named only where the DNA matches it firmly. Expanded clones get a size class; other rows say once, few or many, or leave the size out.

V	D	size	J	DNA	CDR3
TRBV5-1	-	-	TRBJ1-1	TGCGCCAGCAGCACTCTCGGACACCCGAACACTGAAGCTTTCTTT	CASSTLGHPNTEAFF
TRBV9	TRBD1	once	TRBJ1-2	TGTGCCAGCAGCGAGACAGGGGACCCCTATGGCTACACCTTC	CASSETGDPYGYTF
TRBV19	-	-	TRBJ1-1	TGTGCCAGTAGTAGAGGACAGTGGAACACTGAAGCTTTCTTT	CASSRGQWNTEAFF
TRBV5-1	-	-	TRBJ2-2	TGCGCCAGCAGCTTGTTTACAGGGCAGGCCGGGGAGCTGTTTTTT	CASSLFTGQAGELFF
TRBV28	-	few	TRBJ1-2	TGTGCCAGCAGTTTATCTGGAGGGCCCAACTATGGCTACACCTTC	CASSLSGGPNYGYTF
TRBV28	-	-	TRBJ2-3	TGTGCCAGCAGACGAGGGGGGGCTGCAGATACGCAGTATTTT	CASRRGGAADTQYF
TRBV9	-	-	TRBJ2-1	TGTGCCAGCAGCGTATTGTGGGGGGGCGAGCGCGGGAGCCCCTACAATGAGCAGTTCTTC	CASSVLWGGERGSPYNEQFF
TRBV19	-	-	TRBJ1-1	TGTGCCAGTAGTTGGGCCCGGAACACTGAAGCTTTCTTT	CASSWARNTEAFF
TRBV2	TRBD1	-	TRBJ2-6	TGTGCCAGCAGGGGACAGCCCGACAACGTCCTGACTTTC	CASRGQPDNVLTF
TRBV11-3	-	-	TRBJ1-6	TGTGCCAGCAGCTCGAGGGGGGGCCTGGATTCACCCCTCCACTTT	CASSSRGGLDSPLHF
TRBV14	-	-	TRBJ1-2	TGTGCCAGCAGCCAAGTACCCAGTTATGGCTACACCTTC	CASSQVPSYGYTF
TRBV25-1	TRBD2	-	TRBJ2-1	TGTGCCAGCAGTGAATCCCTCGGGGTGCGGGGGAGGAATGAGCAGTTCTTC	CASSESLGVRGRNEQFF
TRBV27	-	-	TRBJ1-5	TGTGCCAGCAAGGAGGGCTATAGCAATCAGCCCCAGCATTTT	CASKEGYSNQPQHF
TRBV13	-	-	TRBJ2-1	TGTGCCAGCAGCTTAGGCGGGAAGAGCTCCTACAATGAGCAGTTCTTC	CASSLGGKSSYNEQFF
TRBV7-9	-	-	TRBJ2-2	TGTGCCAGCAGCTCTATGAAGTGGACCGGGGAGCTGTTTTTT	CASSSMKWTGELFF
TRBV5-1	-	-	TRBJ1-2	TGCGGAAAGAATGTCGGGCACCCGCGGGGCTATGGCTACACCTTC	CGKNVGHPRGYGYTF
TRBV7-9	TRBD2	-	TRBJ2-3	TGTGCCAGCAGCTTGGGTACTAGCGGGACCACAGATACGCAGTATTTT	CASSLGTSGTTDTQYF
TRBV9	TRBD1	-	TRBJ1-2	TGTGCCAGCAGCGTAAAAGGGGGCGCTTACTATGGCTACACCTTC	CASSVKGGAYYGYTF
TRBV5-1	TRBD1	-	TRBJ1-2	TGCGCCAGCAGCCTCAACCGGGACAGGGGTGACTACACCTTC	CASSLNRDRGDYTF
TRBV28	-	-	TRBJ1-2	TGTGCCAGCAGTTTTACAGGGACGGATGGCTACACCTTC	CASSFTGTDGYTF
TRBV24-1	-	-	TRBJ1-1	TGTGCCACCAGTGATTATAGAGGTGAAGCTTTCTTT	CATSDYRGEAFF
TRBV30	-	-	TRBJ1-2	TGTGCCTGGCACAGGGTCGGCTATGGCTACACCTTC	CAWHRVGYGYTF
TRBV12-3/TRBV12-4	TRBD1	-	TRBJ1-1	TGTGCCAGCAGTCTGAGGGGGCTCACTGAAGCTTTCTTT	CASSLRGLTEAFF
TRBV5-1	-	-	TRBJ1-3	TGCGCCAGCAGCCTGGGAGGGCCTGGAAACACCATATATTTT	CASSLGGPGNTIYF
TRBV7-2	TRBD2	-	TRBJ2-5	TGTGCCAGCAGCCCAGTAAGGGCGGGGGGGGAAGAGACCCAGTACTTC	CASSPVRAGGEETQYF
TRBV30	-	few	TRBJ1-2	TGTGCCTGGTCGGTGGAGGGATATGGCTACACCTTC	CAWSVEGYGYTF
TRBV19	TRBD1	-	TRBJ1-2	TGTGCCAGTATTGGGACAGGCTCCCTCTATGGCTACACCTTC	CASIGTGSLYGYTF
TRBV7-9	TRBD2	-	TRBJ2-1	TGTGCCAGCAGCCCCCCGGGACTAGCGTCCAATGAGCAGTTCTTC	CASSPPGLASNEQFF
TRBV9	-	-	TRBJ1-2	TGTGCCAGCAGCCCGTCGGGTAACTATGGCTACACCTTC	CASSPSGNYGYTF
TRBV4-1	-	-	TRBJ2-5	TGCGCCAGCAGCCCTCTCCTCGGGGAGACCCAGTACTTC	CASSPLLGETQYF
TRBV14	-	-	TRBJ2-5	TGTGCCAGCAGCCAGTTCCACTCCCGGGTTTTCTTGGGAGGAGAGACCCAGTACTTC	CASSQFHSRVFLGGETQYF
TRBV7-8	-	-	TRBJ2-5	TGTGCCAGCAGCTTGCGACCGGACAGGAGGGCCCAAGAGACCCAGTACTTC	CASSLRPDRRAQETQYF
TRBV7-9	TRBD1	-	TRBJ1-3	TGTGCCAGCAGCTCCGGGACAGGGTTCTCTGGAAACACCATATATTTT	CASSSGTGFSGNTIYF
TRBV7-2	-	-	TRBJ2-2	TGTGCCAGCAGCCCTCGGCAGGCCGGGGAGCTGTTTTTT	CASSPRQAGELFF
TRBV29-1	-	-	TRBJ1-2	TGCAGCGCATGGGGCGGGGACAACTATGGCTACACCTTC	CSAWGGDNYGYTF
TRBV19	TRBD1	-	TRBJ1-5	TGTGCCAGTACCCTATTGGGGGACAGCCGTCGGCCCCAGCATTTT	CASTLLGDSRRPQHF
TRBV11-3	-	-	TRBJ2-2	TGTGCCAGCAGCTTAGGTTTGACGGGCACCGGGGAGCTGTTTTTT	CASSLGLTGTGELFF
TRBV18	-	-	TRBJ1-2	TGTGCCAGCTCCCCTGATGGGGGGGCAGGTGGCTACACCTTC	CASSPDGGAGGYTF
TRBV5-5	-	-	TRBJ1-1	TGTGCCAGCAGCTTGGCGCCGAGGAACACTGAAGCTTTCTTT	CASSLAPRNTEAFF
TRBV30	-	-	TRBJ1-3	TGTGCCTGGAGTCCCGACTGGAACACCATATATTTT	CAWSPDWNTIYF
TRBV7-9	-	-	TRBJ1-5	TGTGCCAGCAGCTCTCGGGGGAGAGATCAGCCCCAGCATTTT	CASSSRGRDQPQHF
TRBV4-1	-	-	TRBJ1-2	TGCGCCAGCAGCCAAACAGGCCTTTCCTATGGCTACACCTTC	CASSQTGLSYGYTF
TRBV10-3	TRBD1	-	TRBJ1-1	TGTGCCATCAGTCGACAGGGGGGGGACACTGAAGCTTTCTTT	CAISRQGGDTEAFF
TRBV18	TRBD1	-	TRBJ2-1	TGTGCCAGCTCCAAGGACAGGGGAGACAATGAGCAGTTCTTC	CASSKDRGDNEQFF
TRBV29-1	TRBD2	few	TRBJ2-1	TGCAGCGTTCCGCCGGGACTAGTCAATGAGCAGTTCTTC	CSVPPGLVNEQFF
TRBV6-2/TRBV6-3	-	-	TRBJ1-5	TGTGCCAGCAGTGCACAGGTAAATCAGCCCCAGCATTTT	CASSAQVNQPQHF
TRBV5-4	-	once	TRBJ2-2	TGTGCCAGCAGCGAACTTCGATCCGGGGGTACCGGGGAGCTGTTTTTT	CASSELRSGGTGELFF
TRBV7-9	-	-	TRBJ1-6	TGTGCCAGCAGCTTTCAGGGGAAGGTATCACCCCTCCACTTT	CASSFQGKVSPLHF
TRBV10-3	-	-	TRBJ1-2	TGTGCCATCAGTCATATAGGGGCAGGGGCTTCGGGCTATGGCTACACCTTC	CAISHIGAGASGYGYTF
TRBV7-3	TRBD2	-	TRBJ2-3	TGTGCCAGCAGCCGCTCCGGGACTAGCGCAACTACGCAGTATTTT	CASSRSGTSATTQYF
TRBV11-2	TRBD1	-	TRBJ1-2	TGTGCCAGCAGCTTATCAGGGGGCGGCTACACCTTC	CASSLSGGGYTF
TRBV19	-	-	TRBJ1-5	TGTGCCAGTAGTATTGGGGGCCGACAGCCCCAGCATTTT	CASSIGGRQPQHF
TRBV7-2	-	-	TRBJ1-1	TGTGCCAGCAGCTTATCAGGCAGAAAGAACACTGAAGCTTTCTTT	CASSLSGRKNTEAFF
TRBV12-2	-	-	TRBJ1-2	TGTGCAAGTCGCTTAGTTTCAGGGAACTATGGCTACACCTTC	CASRLVSGNYGYTF
TRBV7-9	TRBD1	-	TRBJ2-5	TGTGCCAGCAGCTTAGGGGACAGGGGGAACGAAGAGACCCAGTACTTC	CASSLGDRGNEETQYF
TRBV6-2/TRBV6-3	-	-	TRBJ2-1	TGTGCCAGCAGCCCCTACGCTAGCTGGGGCTACAATGAGCAGTTCTTC	CASSPYASWGYNEQFF
TRBV18	-	-	TRBJ1-6	TGTGCCAGCTCACAAGGACAGAAACCGAATTCACCCCTCCACTTT	CASSQGQKPNSPLHF
TRBV5-1	-	-	TRBJ1-4	TGCGCCAGCAAAGGGGAATATGGTGAAAAACTGTTTTTT	CASKGEYGEKLFF
TRBV21-1	-	-	TRBJ2-3	TGTGCCAGCAGCAAAAAACCGTCCGAACAGGGGCTCACAGATACGCAGTATTTT	CASSKKPSEQGLTDTQYF
TRBV7-2	TRBD2	-	TRBJ2-1	TGTGCCAGCAGCTCCGGGTGGGGTAGCGGGGGGGCTTACAATGAGCAGTTCTTC	CASSSGWGSGGAYNEQFF